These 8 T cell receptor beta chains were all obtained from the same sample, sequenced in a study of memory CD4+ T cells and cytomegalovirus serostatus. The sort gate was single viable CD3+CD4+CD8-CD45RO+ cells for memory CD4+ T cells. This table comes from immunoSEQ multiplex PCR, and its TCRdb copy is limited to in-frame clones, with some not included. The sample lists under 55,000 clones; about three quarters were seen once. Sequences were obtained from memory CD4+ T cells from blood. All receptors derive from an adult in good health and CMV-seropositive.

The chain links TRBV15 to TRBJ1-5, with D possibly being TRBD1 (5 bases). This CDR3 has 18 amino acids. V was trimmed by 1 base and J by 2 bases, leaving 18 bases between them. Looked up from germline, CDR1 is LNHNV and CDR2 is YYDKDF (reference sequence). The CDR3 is CATSRAPAGGGGNQPQHF. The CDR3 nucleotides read TGTGCCACCAGCAGAGCCCCTGCAGGAGGAGGGGGCAATCAGCCCCAGCATTTT.

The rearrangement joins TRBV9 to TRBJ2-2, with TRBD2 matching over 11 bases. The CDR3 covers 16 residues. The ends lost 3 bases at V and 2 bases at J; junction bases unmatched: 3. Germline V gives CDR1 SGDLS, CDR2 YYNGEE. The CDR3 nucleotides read TGTGCCAGCAGCGCACTAGCGGGGGCAAACACCGGGGAGCTGTTTTTT. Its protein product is CASSALAGANTGELFF.

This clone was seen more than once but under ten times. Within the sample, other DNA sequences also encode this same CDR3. The CDR3 nucleotides are TGTGCCAGCAGCTACAGGGGAGGACCCCTCCACTTT. Translation: CASSYRGGPLHF. The chain couples TRBV6-5 to TRBJ1-6, with 7 positions matching TRBD1. Looked up from germline, CDR1 is MNHEY and CDR2 is SVGAGI. The CDR3 spans 12 residues. V was clipped by 6 bases and J by 12 bases; unmatched bases: 5.

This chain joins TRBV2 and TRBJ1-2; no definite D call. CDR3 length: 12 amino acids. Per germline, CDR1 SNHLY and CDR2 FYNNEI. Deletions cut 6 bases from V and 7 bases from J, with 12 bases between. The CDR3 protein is CASRQDWGGYTF. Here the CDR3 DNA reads TGTGCCAGCAGGCAGGATTGGGGTGGCTACACCTTC.

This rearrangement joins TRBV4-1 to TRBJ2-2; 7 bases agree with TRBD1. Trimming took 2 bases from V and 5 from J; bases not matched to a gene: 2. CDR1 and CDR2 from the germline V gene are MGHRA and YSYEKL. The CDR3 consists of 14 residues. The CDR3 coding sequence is TGCGCCAGCAGCCAACCGGGACAGACCGGGGAGCTGTTTTTT. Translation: CASSQPGQTGELFF.

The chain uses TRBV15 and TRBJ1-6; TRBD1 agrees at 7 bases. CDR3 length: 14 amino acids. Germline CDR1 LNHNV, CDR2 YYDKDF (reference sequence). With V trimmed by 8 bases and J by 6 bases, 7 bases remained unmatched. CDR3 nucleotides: TGTGCCACCGGCAAGGGGGCATTTAATTCACCCCTCCACTTT. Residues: CATGKGAFNSPLHF.

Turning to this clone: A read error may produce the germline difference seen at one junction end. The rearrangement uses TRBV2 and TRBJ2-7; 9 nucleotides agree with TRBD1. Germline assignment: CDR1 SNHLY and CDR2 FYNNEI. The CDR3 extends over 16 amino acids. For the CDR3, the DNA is TGTGCCAGCAGCGAAGGGTTTGGGACAGGGTCCTACGAGCAGTACTTC. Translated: CASSEGFGTGSYEQYF.

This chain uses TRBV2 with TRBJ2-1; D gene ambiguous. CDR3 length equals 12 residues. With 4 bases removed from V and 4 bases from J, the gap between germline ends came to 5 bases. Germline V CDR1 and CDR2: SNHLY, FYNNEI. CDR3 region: CASSVEYNEQFF. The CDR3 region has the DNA TGTGCCAGCAGTGTAGAGTACAATGAGCAGTTCTTC.